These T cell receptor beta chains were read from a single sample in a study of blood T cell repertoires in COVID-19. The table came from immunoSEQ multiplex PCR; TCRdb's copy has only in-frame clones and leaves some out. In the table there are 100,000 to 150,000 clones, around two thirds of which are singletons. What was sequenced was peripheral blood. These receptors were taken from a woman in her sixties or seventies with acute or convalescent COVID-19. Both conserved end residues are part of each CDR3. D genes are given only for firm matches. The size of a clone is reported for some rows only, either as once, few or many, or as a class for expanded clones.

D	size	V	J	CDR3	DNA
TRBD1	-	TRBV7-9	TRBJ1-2	CASSSGQGANYGYTF	TGTGCCAGCAGCTCGGGACAGGGCGCTAACTATGGCTACACCTTC
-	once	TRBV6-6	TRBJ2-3	CASSLGGVSTDTQYF	TGTGCCAGCAGTCTAGGAGGGGTTAGCACAGATACGCAGTATTTT
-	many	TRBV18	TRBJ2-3	CASSFLSDTQYF	TGTGCCAGCTCCTTCCTATCAGATACGCAGTATTTT
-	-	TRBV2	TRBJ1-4	CASKGAIGEKLFF	TGTGCCAGCAAAGGGGCAATCGGCGAAAAACTGTTTTTT
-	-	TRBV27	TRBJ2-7	CASSRTAIYEQYF	TGTGCCAGCAGTCGGACAGCCATCTACGAGCAGTACTTC
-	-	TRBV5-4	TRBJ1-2	CASSTTANYGYTF	TGTGCCAGCAGCACGACAGCTAACTATGGCTACACCTTC
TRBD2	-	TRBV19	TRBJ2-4	CASSRVGGREGIQYF	TGTGCCAGTAGTAGGGTAGGCGGGAGGGAGGGCATTCAGTACTTC
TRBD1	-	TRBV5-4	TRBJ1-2	CASSFRTGGAYGYTF	TGTGCCAGCAGCTTTCGGACAGGGGGTGCGTATGGCTACACCTTC
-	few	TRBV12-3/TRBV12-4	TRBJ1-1	CASSPQGNTEAFF	TGTGCCAGCAGCCCTCAGGGTAACACTGAAGCTTTCTTT
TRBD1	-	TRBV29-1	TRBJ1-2	CSVSRDSAFLNYGYTF	TGCAGCGTCTCCCGGGACAGCGCATTTCTTAACTATGGCTACACCTTC
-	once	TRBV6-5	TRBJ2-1	CASRADFGEQFF	TGTGCCAGCAGGGCTGACTTCGGGGAGCAGTTCTTC
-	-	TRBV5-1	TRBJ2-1	CASSPGYKNTYNEQFF	TGCGCCAGCAGCCCGGGATACAAGAACACCTACAATGAGCAGTTCTTC
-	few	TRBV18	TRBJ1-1	CASSPVGQGEAFF	TGTGCCAGCTCACCAGTTGGGCAGGGCGAAGCTTTCTTT
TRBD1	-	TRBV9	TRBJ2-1	CASSVVGGTQNEQFF	TGTGCCAGCAGCGTAGTAGGGGGCACACAGAATGAGCAGTTCTTC
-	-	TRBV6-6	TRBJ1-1	CASSGRTEAFF	TGTGCCAGCAGCGGGAGAACTGAAGCTTTCTTT
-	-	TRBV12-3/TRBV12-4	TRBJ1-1	CASTTTENTEAFF	TGTGCCAGCACTACGACAGAGAACACTGAAGCTTTCTTT
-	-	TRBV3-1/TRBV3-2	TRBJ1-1	CASSQEAGYTEAFF	TGTGCCAGCAGCCAAGAAGCGGGTTACACTGAAGCTTTCTTT
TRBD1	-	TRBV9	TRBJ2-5	CASSPRTGEETQYF	TGTGCCAGCAGCCCAAGGACAGGGGAAGAGACCCAGTACTTC
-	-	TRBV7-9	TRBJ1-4	CASSSSGPRGEKLFF	TGTGCCAGCAGCTCCTCCGGGCCCCGGGGTGAAAAACTGTTTTTT
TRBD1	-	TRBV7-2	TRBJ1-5	CASSFGGGGYQPQHF	TGTGCCAGCAGCTTCGGAGGGGGCGGCTATCAGCCCCAGCATTTT
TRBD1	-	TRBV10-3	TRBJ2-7	CAISRGQETYEQYF	TGTGCCATCAGTAGGGGACAGGAGACCTACGAGCAGTACTTC
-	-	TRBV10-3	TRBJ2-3	CAISQQASSTDTQYF	TGTGCCATCAGTCAACAGGCCTCTAGCACAGATACGCAGTATTTT
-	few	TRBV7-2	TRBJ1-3	CASSPGLGSGNTIYF	TGTGCCAGCAGCCCGGGGTTGGGCTCTGGAAACACCATATATTTT
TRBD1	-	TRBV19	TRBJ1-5	CASSITRDRGTTWGNQPQHF	TGTGCCAGTAGTATAACCCGGGACAGGGGGACTACCTGGGGCAATCAGCCCCAGCATTTT
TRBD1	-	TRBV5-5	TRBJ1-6	CASSHGTGGSPLHF	TGTGCCAGCAGCCACGGGACAGGGGGTTCACCCCTCCACTTT